A selection of T cell receptor beta chains follows, all from one sample in a study of patients and donors after allogeneic stem cell transplantation. Via MiXCR, TCRdb re-called the RT-PCR reads, giving one row per CDR3 protein. This sample has over 200,000 distinct CDR3 sequences, with roughly two fifths found just once. Sample: blood, either unsorted or a sorted T cell fraction (not recorded which). The receptors derive from a human donor who was either an allogeneic HSCT recipient or a stem cell or donor lymphocyte infusion donor (not recorded which). It is not recorded whose cells these are; they may come from a transplant donor. CDR3s include the opening cysteine and the closing phenylalanine or tryptophan. The size field is filled for only some rows; it gives once, few, many or a size class.

clone size: .
V gene: TRBV12-3/TRBV12-4
J gene: TRBJ1-1
CDR3 protein: CASSPSRRGDAFF

clone size: .
V gene: TRBV5-1
J gene: TRBJ2-1
CDR3 protein: CASSLRAYEQFF

clone size: .
V gene: TRBV2
J gene: TRBJ2-1
CDR3 protein: CASSMLRWQGVHEQFF

clone size: .
V gene: TRBV4-2
J gene: TRBJ2-2
CDR3 protein: CASSQAPGGTGELFF

clone size: .
V gene: TRBV10-2
J gene: TRBJ1-2
CDR3 protein: CASSEPRPGHYGYTF

clone size: .
V gene: TRBV15
J gene: TRBJ2-5
CDR3 protein: CATRDGRPFQETQYF

clone size: many
V gene: TRBV6-6
J gene: TRBJ1-2
CDR3 protein: CASRTWDGYTF

clone size: .
V gene: TRBV6-5
J gene: TRBJ2-7
CDR3 protein: CASSPHGNYEQYF

clone size: .
V gene: TRBV2
J gene: TRBJ2-5
CDR3 protein: CASRTGHGKQETQYF

clone size: .
V gene: TRBV3-1
J gene: TRBJ2-1
CDR3 protein: CASSQAVERHNEQFF

clone size: .
V gene: TRBV24-1
J gene: TRBJ1-1
CDR3 protein: CATGPGRESTEAFF

clone size: .
V gene: TRBV3-1
J gene: TRBJ1-1
CDR3 protein: CASSTQGSVTEAFF

clone size: few
V gene: TRBV29-1
J gene: TRBJ1-2
CDR3 protein: CSAAGQGTNYGYTF

clone size: few
V gene: TRBV2
J gene: TRBJ1-1
CDR3 protein: CASSAAQGRAAEAFF

clone size: few
V gene: TRBV5-1
J gene: TRBJ1-1
CDR3 protein: CASSPGGGLNTEAFF

clone size: .
V gene: TRBV20-1
J gene: TRBJ1-6
CDR3 protein: CSAHRDRRSPLHF

clone size: few
V gene: TRBV7-9
J gene: TRBJ2-5
CDR3 protein: CASSPGRRREETQYF

clone size: few
V gene: TRBV6-6
J gene: TRBJ1-4
CDR3 protein: CASRRRGGPNEKLFF

clone size: few
V gene: TRBV5-1
J gene: TRBJ1-5
CDR3 protein: CASSLDGAASNQPQHF

clone size: few
V gene: TRBV20-1
J gene: TRBJ1-2
CDR3 protein: CSARDATGVHYGYTF

clone size: .
V gene: TRBV25-1
J gene: TRBJ2-7
CDR3 protein: CASSEYVGHDYEQYF

clone size: .
V gene: TRBV5-5
J gene: TRBJ1-3
CDR3 protein: CASSLGGTSGNTIYF